This entry concerns a single TCR beta chain. Methods used by the authors: Quantification of nucleated cells was approximated via reference gene primer amplification. The repertoire was sequenced with immunoSEQ multiplex PCR; TCRdb's copy has only in-frame clones and lacks some. That table supplies the V and J calls and clone size; D and trimming were determined from the DNA. This repertoire shows 50,000 to 75,000 clones, 93% found once; its top ten account for about 3.1%. The length of the CDR3 is 15 residues. Trimming removed 0 bases from V and 6 bases from J; junction bases left unmatched: 6. Germline values: CDR1 SGHRS, CDR2 YFSETQ. The source of the sample is a study of blood T cell repertoires in COVID-19. In the study overall: Spain, Italy and the United States supplied samples that represented acute and convalescent COVID-19. Nucleic acid was either cDNA or gDNA, and it came from T cells, B-cell-depleted T cells, or PBMCs.

This TCR was sampled from a man in his 70s with active COVID-19. The chain joins TRBV5-1 to TRBJ1-2, with 9 positions matching TRBD1. Sequenced: peripheral blood. The CDR3 DNA sequence: TGCGCCAGCAGCTTGGAACTGGGACAGGGCCATGGCTACACCTTC. This translates into CASSLELGQGHGYTF.